What follows is one T cell receptor beta chain and its context. Its antigen is unidentified. Per germline, CDR1 SGHDN and CDR2 FVKESK. The V gene end was trimmed by 5 bases and the J gene end by 6 bases; junction bases not matched to a gene: 11. This CDR3 has 16 amino acids. The data derive from a study of shared clonotypes between healthy human individuals. Findings and caveats of the study: The study sampled only blood, and tissue repertoires likely differ.

Sequencing was performed on unsorted PBMC DNA using ten immunoSEQ deep assay plates. TCRdb keeps only in-frame clones here, not all; method: immunoSEQ multiplex PCR. This table has about 510,000 clones, 75% to 80% appearing once. Every donor was a Caucasian adult from Nashville, Tennessee. The sequenced sample was PBMCs. V gene TRBV14 combines with J gene TRBJ2-3; 10 bases fit TRBD2. The source is a woman aged 40 to 49 in good health. Some clones in this sample may be carry-over from other donors' samples. CDR3 in amino acids: CASSFLAGVRGDTQYF. The CDR3 DNA sequence: TGTGCCAGCAGCTTCCTAGCGGGAGTAAGGGGGGATACGCAGTATTTT.